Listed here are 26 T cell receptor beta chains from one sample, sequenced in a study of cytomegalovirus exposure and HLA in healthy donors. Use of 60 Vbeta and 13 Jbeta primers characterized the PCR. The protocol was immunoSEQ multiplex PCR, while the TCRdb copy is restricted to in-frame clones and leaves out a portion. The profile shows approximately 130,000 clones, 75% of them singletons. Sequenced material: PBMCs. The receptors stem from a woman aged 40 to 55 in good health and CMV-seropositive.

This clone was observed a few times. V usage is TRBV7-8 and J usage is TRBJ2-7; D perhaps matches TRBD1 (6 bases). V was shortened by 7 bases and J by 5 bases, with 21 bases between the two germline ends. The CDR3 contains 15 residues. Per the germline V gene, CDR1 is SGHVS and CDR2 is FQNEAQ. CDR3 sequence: CASNLRAGELNEQYF. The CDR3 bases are TGTGCCAGCAACCTTCGGGCAGGGGAATTGAACGAGCAGTACTTC.

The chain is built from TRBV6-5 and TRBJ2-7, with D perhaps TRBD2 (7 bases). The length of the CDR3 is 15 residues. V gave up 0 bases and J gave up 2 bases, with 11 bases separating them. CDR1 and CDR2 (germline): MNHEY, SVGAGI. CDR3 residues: CASSYSGGHTYEQYF. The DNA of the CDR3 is TGTGCCAGCAGTTACTCCGGGGGGCACACCTACGAGCAGTACTTC.

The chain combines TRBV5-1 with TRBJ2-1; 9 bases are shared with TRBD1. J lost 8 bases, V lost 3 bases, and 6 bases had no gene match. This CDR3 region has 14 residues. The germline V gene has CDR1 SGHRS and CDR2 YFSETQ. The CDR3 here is CASSWPGQGYEQFF. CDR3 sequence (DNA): TGCGCCAGCAGCTGGCCGGGACAGGGATATGAGCAGTTCTTC.

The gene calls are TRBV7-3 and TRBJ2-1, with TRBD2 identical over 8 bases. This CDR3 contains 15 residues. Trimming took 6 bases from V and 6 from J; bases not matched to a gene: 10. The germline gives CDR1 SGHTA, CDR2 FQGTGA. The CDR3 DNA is TGTGCCAGCAGGAAAGGGACTAGTGAGTTCAATGAGCAGTTCTTC. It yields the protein CASRKGTSEFNEQFF.

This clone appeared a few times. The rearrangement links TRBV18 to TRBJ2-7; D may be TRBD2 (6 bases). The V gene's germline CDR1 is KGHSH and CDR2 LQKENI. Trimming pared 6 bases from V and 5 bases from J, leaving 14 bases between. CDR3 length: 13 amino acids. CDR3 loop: CASSPLASDEQYF. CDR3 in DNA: TGTGCCAGCTCGCCCTTGGCTAGCGACGAGCAGTACTTC.

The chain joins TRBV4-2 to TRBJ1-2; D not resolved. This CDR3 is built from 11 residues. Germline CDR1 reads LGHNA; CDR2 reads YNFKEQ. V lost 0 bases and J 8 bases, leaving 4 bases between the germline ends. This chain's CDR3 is CASSQDGGYTF. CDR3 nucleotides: TGTGCCAGCAGCCAAGACGGGGGCTACACCTTC.

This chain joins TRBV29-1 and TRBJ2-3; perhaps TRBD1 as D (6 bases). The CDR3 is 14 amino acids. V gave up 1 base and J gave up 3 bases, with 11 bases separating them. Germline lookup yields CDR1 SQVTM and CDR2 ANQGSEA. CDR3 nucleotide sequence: TGCAGCGTTGAAGGGGGGCAGGGAACAGATACGCAGTATTTT. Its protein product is CSVEGGQGTDTQYF.

CDR3 coding DNA: TGTGCCAGCAGCTTATGGTCCGGACAGGGTCGTCAGCCCCAGCATTTT. Translating gives CASSLWSGQGRQPQHF. The rearrangement joins TRBV7-2 to TRBJ1-5; TRBD1 matches 8 bases. Germline loops: CDR1 SGHTA, CDR2 FQGNSA. The CDR3 spans 16 residues. The J segment lost 6 bases and the V segment lost 2 bases, leaving 9 bases of the junction unmatched.

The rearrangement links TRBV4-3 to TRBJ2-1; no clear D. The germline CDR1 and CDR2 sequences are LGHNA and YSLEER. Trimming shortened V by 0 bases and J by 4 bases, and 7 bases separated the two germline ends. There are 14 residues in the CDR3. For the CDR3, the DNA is TGCGCCAGCAGCCAAGACACAGATTACAATGAGCAGTTCTTC. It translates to CASSQDTDYNEQFF.

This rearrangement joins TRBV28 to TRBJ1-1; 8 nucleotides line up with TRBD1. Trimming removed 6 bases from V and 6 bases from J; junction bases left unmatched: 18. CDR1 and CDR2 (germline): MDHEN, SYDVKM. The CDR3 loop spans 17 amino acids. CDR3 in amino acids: CASSQSAPRGRSPEAFF. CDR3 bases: TGTGCCAGCAGCCAGTCTGCCCCCAGGGGGCGCAGCCCTGAAGCTTTCTTT.

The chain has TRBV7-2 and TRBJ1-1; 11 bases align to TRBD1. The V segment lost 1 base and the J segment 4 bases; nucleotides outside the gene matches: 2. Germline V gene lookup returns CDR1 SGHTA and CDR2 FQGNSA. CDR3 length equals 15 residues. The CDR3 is CASSLDGTGGTEAFF. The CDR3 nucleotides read TGTGCCAGCAGCTTAGATGGGACAGGGGGCACTGAAGCTTTCTTT.

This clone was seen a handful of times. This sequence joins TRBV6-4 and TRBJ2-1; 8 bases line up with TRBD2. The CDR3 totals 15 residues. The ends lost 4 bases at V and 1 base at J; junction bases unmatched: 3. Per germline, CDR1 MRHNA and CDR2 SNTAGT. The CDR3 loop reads CASSAGGESYNEQFF. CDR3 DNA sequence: TGTGCCAGCAGTGCCGGGGGGGAGTCCTACAATGAGCAGTTCTTC.

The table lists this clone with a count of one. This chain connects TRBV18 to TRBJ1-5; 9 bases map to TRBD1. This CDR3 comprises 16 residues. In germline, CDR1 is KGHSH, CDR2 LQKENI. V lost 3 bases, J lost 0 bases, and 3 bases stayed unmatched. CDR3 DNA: TGTGCCAGCTCACCGCGACAGGGGGATAGCAATCAGCCCCAGCATTTT. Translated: CASSPRQGDSNQPQHF. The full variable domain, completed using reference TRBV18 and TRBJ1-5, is NAGVMQNPRHLVRRRGQEARLRCSPMKGHSHVYWYRQLPEEGLKFMVYLQKENIIDESGMPKERFSAEFPKEGPSILRIQQVVRGDSAAYFCASSPRQGDSNQPQHFGDGTRLSIL.

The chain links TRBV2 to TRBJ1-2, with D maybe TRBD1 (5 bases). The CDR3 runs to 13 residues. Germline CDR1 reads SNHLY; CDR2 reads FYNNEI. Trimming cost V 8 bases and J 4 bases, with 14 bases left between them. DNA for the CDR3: TGTGCCAGCGGAAGTCAGGGTGTCTATGGCTACACCTTC. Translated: CASGSQGVYGYTF.

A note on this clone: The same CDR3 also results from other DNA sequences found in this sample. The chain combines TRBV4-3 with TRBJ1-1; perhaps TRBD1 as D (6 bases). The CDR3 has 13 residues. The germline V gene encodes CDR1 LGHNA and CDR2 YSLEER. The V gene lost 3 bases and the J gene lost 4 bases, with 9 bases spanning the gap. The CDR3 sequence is CASSQNRATEAFF. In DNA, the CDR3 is TGCGCCAGCAGCCAGAACAGGGCCACTGAAGCTTTCTTT.

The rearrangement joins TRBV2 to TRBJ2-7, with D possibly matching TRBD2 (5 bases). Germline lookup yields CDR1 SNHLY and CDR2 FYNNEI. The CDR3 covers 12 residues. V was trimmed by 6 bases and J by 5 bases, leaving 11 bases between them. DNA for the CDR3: TGTGCCAGCAGCCAGGACGGGAACGAGCAGTACTTC. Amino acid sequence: CASSQDGNEQYF.

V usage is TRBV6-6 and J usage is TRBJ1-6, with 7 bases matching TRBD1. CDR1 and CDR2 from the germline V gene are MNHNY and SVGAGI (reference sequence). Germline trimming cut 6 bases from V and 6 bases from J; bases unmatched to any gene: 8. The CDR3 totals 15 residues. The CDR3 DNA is TGTGCCAGCAGCCCACGGGCAGGGGGTAATTCACCCCTCCACTTT. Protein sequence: CASSPRAGGNSPLHF.

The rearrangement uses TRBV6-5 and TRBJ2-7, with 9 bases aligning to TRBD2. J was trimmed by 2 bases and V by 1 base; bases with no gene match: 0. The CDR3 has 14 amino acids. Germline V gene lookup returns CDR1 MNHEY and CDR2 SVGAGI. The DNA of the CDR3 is TGTGCCAGCAGTTACTTAGCGGGGGCCTACGAGCAGTACTTC. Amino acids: CASSYLAGAYEQYF.

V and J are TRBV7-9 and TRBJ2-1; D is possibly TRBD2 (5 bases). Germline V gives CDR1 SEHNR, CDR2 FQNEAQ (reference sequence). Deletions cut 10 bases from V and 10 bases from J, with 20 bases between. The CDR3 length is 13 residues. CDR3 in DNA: TGTGCCATCCCGGGATACCTTACCGGGGAGCAGTTCTTC. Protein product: CAIPGYLTGEQFF.

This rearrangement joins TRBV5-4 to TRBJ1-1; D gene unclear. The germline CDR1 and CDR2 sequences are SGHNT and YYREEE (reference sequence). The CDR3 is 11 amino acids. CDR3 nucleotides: TGTGTAAGAGGGAGGAACACTGAAGCTTTCTTT. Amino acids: CVRGRNTEAFF.

DNA of the CDR3: TGCAGCGTTGACCCCCCAGCGGGAGTTAATGAGCAGTTCTTC. Its protein is CSVDPPAGVNEQFF. The chain couples TRBV29-1 to TRBJ2-1; 8 nucleotides match TRBD2. V gave up 3 bases and J gave up 7 bases; unmatched junction bases: 8. The CDR3 has 14 amino acids. Germline V gene data show CDR1 as SQVTM and CDR2 as ANQGSEA.

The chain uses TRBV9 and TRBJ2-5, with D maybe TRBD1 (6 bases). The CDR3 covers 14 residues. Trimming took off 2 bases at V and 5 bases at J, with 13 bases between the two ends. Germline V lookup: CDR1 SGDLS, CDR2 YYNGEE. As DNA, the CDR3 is TGTGCCAGCAGCGTCACAGGGTTCGCGGAGACCCAGTACTTC. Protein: CASSVTGFAETQYF.

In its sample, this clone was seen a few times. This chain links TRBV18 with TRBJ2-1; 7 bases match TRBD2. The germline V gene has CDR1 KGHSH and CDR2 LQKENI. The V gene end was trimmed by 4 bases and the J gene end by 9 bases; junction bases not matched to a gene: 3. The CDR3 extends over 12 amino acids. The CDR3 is CASSLSGGEQFF. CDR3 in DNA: TGTGCCAGCTCACTTTCGGGGGGTGAGCAGTTCTTC.

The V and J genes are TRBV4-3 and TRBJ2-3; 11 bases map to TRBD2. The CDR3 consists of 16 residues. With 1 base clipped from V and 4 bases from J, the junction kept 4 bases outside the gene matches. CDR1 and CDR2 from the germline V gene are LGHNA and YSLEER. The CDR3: CASSQVTSGGSDTQYF. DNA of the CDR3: TGCGCCAGCAGCCAAGTAACTAGCGGGGGATCAGATACGCAGTATTTT.

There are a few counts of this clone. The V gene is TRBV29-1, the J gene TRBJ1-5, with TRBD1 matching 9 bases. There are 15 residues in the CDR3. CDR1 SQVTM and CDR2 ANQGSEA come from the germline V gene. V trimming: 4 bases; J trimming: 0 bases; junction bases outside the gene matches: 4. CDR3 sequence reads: CSVARTGDSNQPQHF. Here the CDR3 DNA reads TGCAGCGTTGCCAGGACAGGGGATAGCAATCAGCCCCAGCATTTT.

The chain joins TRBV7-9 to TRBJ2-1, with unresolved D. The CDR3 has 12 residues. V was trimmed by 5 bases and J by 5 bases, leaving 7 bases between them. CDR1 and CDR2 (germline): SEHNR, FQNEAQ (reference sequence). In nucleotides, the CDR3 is TGTGCCAGCAGCCCTGACAACAATGAGCAGTTCTTC. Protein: CASSPDNNEQFF.